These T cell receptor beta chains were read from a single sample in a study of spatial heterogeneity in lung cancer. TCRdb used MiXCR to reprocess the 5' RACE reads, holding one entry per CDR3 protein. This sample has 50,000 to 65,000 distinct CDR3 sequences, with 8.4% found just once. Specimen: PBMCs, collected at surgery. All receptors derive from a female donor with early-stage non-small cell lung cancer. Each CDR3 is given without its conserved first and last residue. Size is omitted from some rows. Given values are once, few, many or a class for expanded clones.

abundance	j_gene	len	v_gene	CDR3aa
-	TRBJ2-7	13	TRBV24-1	ATSRTAGKLSEQY
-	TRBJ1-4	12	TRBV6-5	ASRSTYTNEKLF
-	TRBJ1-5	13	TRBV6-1	ASSEAMSGPQPQH
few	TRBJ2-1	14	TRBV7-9	ASSLSGGRSYNEQF
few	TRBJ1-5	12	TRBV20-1	SALVGHSNQPQH
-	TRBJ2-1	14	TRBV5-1	ASSYDGTSGRNEQF
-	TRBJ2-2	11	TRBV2	ATHGGSTGELF
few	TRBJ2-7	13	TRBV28	ASSWAGASLYEQY
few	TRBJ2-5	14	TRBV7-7	ASSLGGSGGQETQY
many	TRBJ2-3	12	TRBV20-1	SARRAGGTDTQY
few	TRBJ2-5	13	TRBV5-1	ASSLAAGEGETQY
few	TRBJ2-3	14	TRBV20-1	SAREMGAGRTDTQY
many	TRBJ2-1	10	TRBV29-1	SERLARFEQF
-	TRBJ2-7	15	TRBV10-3	AISESALGGSSYEQY
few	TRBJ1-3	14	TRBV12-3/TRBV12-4	ASSLVGTGSGNTIY
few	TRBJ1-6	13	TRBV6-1	ASSARDRVNSPLH
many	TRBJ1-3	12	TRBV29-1	SVEGYDSGNTIY
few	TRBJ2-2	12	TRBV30	AWSIRGGTGELF
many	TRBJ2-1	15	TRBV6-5	ASSYSEIAGTLDEQF
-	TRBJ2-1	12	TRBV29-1	SVLERGPYNEQF
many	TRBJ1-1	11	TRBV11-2	ASSSDRDTEAF
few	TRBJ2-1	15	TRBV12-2	ASRLFRQGAAYNEQF
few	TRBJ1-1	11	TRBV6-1	ASSVMADTEAF
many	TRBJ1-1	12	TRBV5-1	ASSLPGDPFEAF
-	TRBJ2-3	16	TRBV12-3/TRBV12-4	ASSLDFGRHGSADTQY
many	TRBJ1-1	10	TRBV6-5	ASSGDGVRAF
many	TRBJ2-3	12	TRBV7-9	ASSPSTSTDTQY
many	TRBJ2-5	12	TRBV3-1	ASSRGDREETQY
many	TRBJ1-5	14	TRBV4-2	ASSPPSGQANQPQH
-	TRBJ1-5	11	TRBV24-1	ATSSGGDVTQH
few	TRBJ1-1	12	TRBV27	ASSLRERGTEAF
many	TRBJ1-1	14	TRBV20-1	SAPGTGGVSNTEAF
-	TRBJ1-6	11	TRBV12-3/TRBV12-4	ASTRQGASPLH
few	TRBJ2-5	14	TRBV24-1	ATNPGEGPQQETQY
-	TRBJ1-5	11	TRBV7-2	ASSLARNQPQH
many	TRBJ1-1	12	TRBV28	ASSSESMRTEAF
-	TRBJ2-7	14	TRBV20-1	SAREPLAGGGYEQY
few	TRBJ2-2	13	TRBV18	ASRRGSGNTGELF
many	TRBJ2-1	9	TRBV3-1	ASSRGAEQF
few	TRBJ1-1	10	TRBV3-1	ASSDRNTEAF
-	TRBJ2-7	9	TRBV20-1	SVSGSYEQY
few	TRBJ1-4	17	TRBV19	ASSPNTPGQVASNEKLF
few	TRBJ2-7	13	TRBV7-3	ASSLQAGESYEQY
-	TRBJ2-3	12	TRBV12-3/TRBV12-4	ASSPGGLVNTQY
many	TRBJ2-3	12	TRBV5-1	ASSLGTFTDTQY
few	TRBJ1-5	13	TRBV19	ASNTGTGARGAQH
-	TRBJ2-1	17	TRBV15	ATSAGRSSRTSSYNEQF
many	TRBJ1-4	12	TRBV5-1	ASSTTGEDEKLF
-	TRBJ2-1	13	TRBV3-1	ASSQISGDRAEQF
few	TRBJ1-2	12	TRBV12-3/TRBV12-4	ASRSIDRAYGYT
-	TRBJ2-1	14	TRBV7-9	RVPQRELSSYNEQF
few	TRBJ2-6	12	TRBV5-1	ASSLMSGANVLT